Sequencing of this T cell receptor (beta chain) was carried out in a study of cytomegalovirus exposure and HLA in healthy donors. J gave up 1 base and V 4 bases, and 7 bases lay outside the gene matches. The CDR3 covers 17 residues. From germline, CDR1 is SGHNT and CDR2 YYREEE (reference sequence). PCR employed 60 Vbeta and 13 Jbeta primers. Clones were sequenced by immunoSEQ multiplex PCR, and TCRdb holds only the in-frame ones, with some missing. The repertoire has 100,000 or so clones, around 76% of them found once; the top ten carry about 4.2%. A remark on this clone: What it binds is unknown.

Study findings and constraints: There were reportedly fewer N-insertions in an Asian-associated ancestry cluster than the roughly 610-donor mean, in a later analysis. What a later analysis showed was that several of the most significant clusters appeared linked to common viral pathogens. Reportedly, TCR beta sequences accurately predicted HLA-A and HLA-B alleles in most subjects. Earlier analysis yielded a pattern in which most TCR beta V segments were productive about 87% or about 30% of the time.

This chain connects TRBV5-4 to TRBJ2-1; 11 positions match TRBD2. Sequenced: PBMCs. The receptor comes from a woman aged 45-60 years in good health and CMV-seropositive. For the CDR3, the DNA is TGTGCCAGCAGCGATGTTTCTAGCGGGGGGTCCTACAATGAGCAGTTCTTC. Protein: CASSDVSSGGSYNEQFF.